A single sample is the source of the 2 T cell receptor beta chains below, sequenced in a study of OX40 agonist ivuxolimab in advanced cancers. The data were produced by immunoSEQ multiplex PCR, yet TCRdb's version contains in-frame clones alone and is incomplete. The table lists 66,000 or so clones, around 82% of them singletons. The sample here was CD4+ or CD8+ T cells sorted from blood, taken in a trial of the OX40 agonist ivuxolimab. The source of these receptors is an adult with an advanced solid tumor such as melanoma, head and neck, liver or kidney cancer.

CDR3: CASSSVQGATGELFF. Here the CDR3 DNA reads TGTGCCAGCAGCAGTGTCCAGGGCGCCACCGGGGAGCTGTTTTTT. The chain employs TRBV7-8 and TRBJ2-2, with a tentative D call TRBD1 (5 bases). Trimming took 5 bases from V and 4 from J, leaving 14 bases between them. This CDR3 is 15 amino acids long. Germline CDR1 SGHVS, CDR2 FQNEAQ.

The rearrangement links TRBV7-9 to TRBJ2-7; D gene ambiguous. The CDR3 is 12 amino acids. V was cut by 2 bases and J by 2 bases, with 4 bases left in between. CDR1 is SEHNR and CDR2 is FQNEAQ in the germline V gene (reference sequence). CDR3 sequence reads: CASSLSTYEQYF. The CDR3 region has the DNA TGTGCCAGCAGCTTATCGACCTACGAGCAGTACTTC.